The 25 T cell receptor beta chains below come from one sample, sequenced in a study of Ad26.COV2.S vaccination and SARS-CoV-2 variants. The assay was immunoSEQ multiplex PCR, and TCRdb's table has in-frame clones only and misses some. The sample contains some 390,000 clones, 89% of which appear only once. The treatment: roughly 19 received Ad26.COV2.S at low or high dose, single or two shots; roughly five received placebo; per-sample allocation not given. Repertoires come from day 63 after the first vaccine or placebo injection. The sample consisted of peripheral blood, taken in a trial of Ad26.COV2.S vaccine versus placebo. These receptors all stem from a person aged 18 to 59 who received the Ad26.COV2.S COVID-19 vaccine or a placebo.

The J gene is TRBJ2-5, the V gene TRBV28, with TRBD1 matching over 7 bases. The CDR3 loop spans 12 amino acids. Germline CDR1 and CDR2: MDHEN and SYDVKM. V shed 7 bases, J shed 3 bases, and the junction held 2 bases outside the gene matches. DNA for the CDR3: TGTGCCAGCATTGGACAGGAAGAGACCCAGTACTTC. This sequence encodes CASIGQEETQYF. Full variable domain (missing parts from reference TRBV28 and TRBJ2-5): DVKVTQSSRYLVKRTGEKVFLECVQDMDHENMFWYRQDPGLGLRLIYFSYDVKMKEKGDIPEGYSVSREKKERFSLILESASTNQTSMYLCASIGQEETQYFGPGTRLLVL.

The chain employs TRBV10-3 and TRBJ2-7, with D possibly being TRBD1 or TRBD2 (5 bases each). The CDR3 length is 17 residues. Germline V gives CDR1 ENHRY, CDR2 SYGVKD. V was cut by 0 bases and J by 0 bases, with 15 bases left in between. The CDR3 coding sequence is TGTGCCATCAGTGAGTCGAGGGCAGGAAGGGGCTCCTACGAGCAGTACTTC. Protein product: CAISESRAGRGSYEQYF.

The chain couples TRBV15 to TRBJ1-2; TRBD1 is a possible D gene (6 bases). V was shortened by 5 bases and J by 2 bases, with 12 bases between the two germline ends. This CDR3 comprises 14 residues. Per the germline V gene, CDR1 is LNHNV and CDR2 is YYDKDF (reference sequence). CDR3 loop: CATSGRDTNYGYTF. For the CDR3, the DNA is TGTGCCACCAGCGGCCGGGACACGAACTATGGCTACACCTTC.

V gene TRBV6-4 combines with J gene TRBJ1-1, with TRBD1 identical over 10 bases. Germline CDR1 reads MRHNA; CDR2 reads SNTAGT. This CDR3 spans 12 amino acids. V shed 10 bases, J shed 3 bases, and the junction held 2 bases outside the gene matches. The chain's CDR3 is CAKDRGDTEAFF. The CDR3 nucleotides read TGTGCCAAGGACAGGGGGGACACTGAAGCTTTCTTT.

The chain carries TRBV12-5 and TRBJ2-1; D possibly corresponds to TRBD1 (7 bases). The CDR3 consists of 18 residues. Germline V gives CDR1 LGHNT, CDR2 FRNRAP. Trimming took 5 bases from V and 4 from J, leaving 24 bases between them. The CDR3 DNA follows: TGTGCTAGTGGTGCACAGGTACGGTCGGCAGGGGGGTACAATGAGCAGTTCTTC. The encoded protein is CASGAQVRSAGGYNEQFF.

V is TRBV19 and J is TRBJ1-1, with no clear D. The CDR3 contains 11 residues. Trimming cost V 3 bases and J 10 bases, with 9 bases left between them. CDR1 and CDR2 from the germline V gene are LNHDA and SQIVND (reference sequence). CDR3 in DNA: TGTGCCAGTAGTATTGAACTGGTAGCTTTCTTT. Its translation is CASSIELVAFF. Using reference TRBV19 and TRBJ1-1 for the parts outside the CDR3, the full variable domain is DGGITQSPKYLFRKEGQNVTLSCEQNLNHDAMYWYRQDPGQGLRLIYYSQIVNDFQKGDIAEGYSVSREKKESFPLTVTSAQKNPTAFYLCASSIELVAFFGQGTRLTVV.

The chain has TRBV7-5 and TRBJ1-4. TRBV7-5 is an annotated pseudogene. The CDR3 extends over 15 amino acids. In nucleotides, the CDR3 is TGTGTCAGAAGCTTATCGATAGGAGGGTTTGAAAAACTGTTTTTT. Residues: CVRSLSIGGFEKLFF.

The V and J genes are TRBV5-1 and TRBJ2-3; D is unclear. Per the germline V gene, CDR1 is SGHRS and CDR2 is YFSETQ. The CDR3 extends over 14 amino acids. V lost 2 bases and J 1 base, leaving 8 bases between the germline ends. CDR3 region: CASSFGHRTDTQYF. CDR3 coding DNA: TGCGCCAGCAGCTTCGGTCACCGCACAGATACGCAGTATTTT.

The chain carries TRBV24-1 and TRBJ2-1, with D uncertain. The germline V gene encodes CDR1 KGHDR and CDR2 SFDVKD. V dropped 5 bases and J dropped 9 bases, with 13 bases sitting between them. The CDR3 length is 13 residues. The CDR3 nucleotides read TGTGCCACCAGTGTAAACGTCGTGAGTGAGCAGTTCTTC. Protein sequence: CATSVNVVSEQFF.

The chain combines TRBV5-1 with TRBJ2-1, with 7 bases aligning to TRBD1. The V gene end was trimmed by 2 bases and the J gene end by 0 bases; junction bases not matched to a gene: 5. In germline, CDR1 is SGHRS, CDR2 YFSETQ. CDR3 length: 16 amino acids. The CDR3 coding sequence is TGCGCCAGCAGCTTACAGGGGCCAAGCTCCTACAATGAGCAGTTCTTC. It yields the protein CASSLQGPSSYNEQFF.

As DNA, the CDR3 is TGTGCCAGTAGTCTGTCCGGGACTAGCGGGGCGGATGAGCAGTTCTTC. Residues: CASSLSGTSGADEQFF. V gene TRBV19 combines with J gene TRBJ2-1; 13 nucleotides match TRBD2. This CDR3 region has 16 residues. Germline CDR1 is LNHDA and CDR2 is SQIVND (reference sequence). Trimming removed 5 bases from V and 8 bases from J; junction bases left unmatched: 9.

The V and J genes are TRBV9 and TRBJ1-1, with unresolved D. V gave up 3 bases and J gave up 0 bases, with 6 bases separating them. The CDR3 extends over 13 amino acids. Germline CDR1 is SGDLS and CDR2 is YYNGEE. The CDR3 loop reads CASSAQMNTEAFF. CDR3 sequence (DNA): TGTGCCAGCAGCGCCCAGATGAACACTGAAGCTTTCTTT.

The chain employs TRBV5-1 and TRBJ2-3; 8 nucleotides match TRBD1. Germline CDR1 is SGHRS and CDR2 is YFSETQ. The V segment lost 0 bases and the J segment 3 bases; nucleotides outside the gene matches: 3. The CDR3 totals 15 residues. This CDR3 is CASSLEGQGTDTQYF. In DNA, the CDR3 is TGCGCCAGCAGCTTGGAAGGACAGGGAACAGATACGCAGTATTTT.

The V and J genes are TRBV7-6 and TRBJ1-1; a possible D gene is TRBD1 (5 bases). Germline CDR1 is SGHVS and CDR2 is FNYEAQ. Trimming removed 2 bases at V and 9 bases at J, with 10 bases between. The length of the CDR3 is 12 residues. CDR3 protein: CASSLRQGQAFF. CDR3 coding DNA: TGTGCCAGCAGCTTAAGGCAGGGCCAAGCTTTCTTT.

This clone was found once. The gene calls are TRBV18 and TRBJ1-6; D is undetermined. From germline, CDR1 is KGHSH and CDR2 LQKENI. V was shortened by 1 base and J by 6 bases, with 7 bases between the two germline ends. This CDR3 is 14 amino acids long. CDR3 nucleotide sequence: TGTGCCAGCTCACCACAGGGTGGTAATTCACCCCTCCACTTT. It yields the protein CASSPQGGNSPLHF. The whole variable domain, filled in from reference TRBV18 and TRBJ1-6, reads NAGVMQNPRHLVRRRGQEARLRCSPMKGHSHVYWYRQLPEEGLKFMVYLQKENIIDESGMPKERFSAEFPKEGPSILRIQQVVRGDSAAYFCASSPQGGNSPLHFGNGTRLTVT.

The rearrangement links TRBV6-2 or TRBV6-3 to TRBJ2-7; D call uncertain. Germline values: CDR1 MNHEY, CDR2 SVGEGT. This CDR3 spans 12 amino acids. Trimming left V 5 bases short and J 0 bases short, with 5 bases between. DNA for the CDR3: TGTGCCAGCAGTGCCAGCTCCTACGAGCAGTACTTC. Translating it yields CASSASSYEQYF.

V is TRBV27 and J is TRBJ1-5; tentatively, D is TRBD1 (6 bases). Looked up from germline, CDR1 is MNHEY and CDR2 is SMNVEV (reference sequence). The CDR3 totals 16 residues. The V end lost 2 bases, the J end lost 9 bases, and 20 bases lay between the germline ends. The CDR3 DNA reads TGTGCCAGCAGTTTAGGCTTCGGGGGCCTTCGGGGGCCCCAGCATTTT. Translating it yields CASSLGFGGLRGPQHF.

The rearrangement joins TRBV28 to TRBJ1-2; D is uncertain. The CDR3 runs to 11 residues. V was pared by 6 bases and J by 8 bases, with 10 bases between. Germline V gene lookup returns CDR1 MDHEN and CDR2 SYDVKM. The CDR3 DNA reads as TGTGCCAGCAGCAGGAGGTGGGGCTACACCTTC. Residues: CASSRRWGYTF.

V is TRBV9 and J is TRBJ2-5; D call uncertain. CDR1 is SGDLS, CDR2 YYNGEE, per germline. The CDR3 is made up of 10 amino acids. Trimming removed 8 bases at V and 7 bases at J, with 9 bases between. The CDR3 here is CASPRRTQYF. The CDR3 DNA reads TGTGCCAGTCCGAGAAGGACCCAGTACTTC.

The chain recombines TRBV4-1 with TRBJ2-5; D possibly corresponds to TRBD1 (5 bases). CDR3 size: 14 residues. Trimming left V 1 base short and J 7 bases short, with 13 bases between. The germline CDR1 and CDR2 sequences are MGHRA and YSYEKL. The CDR3 protein is CASSQVSGLGTQYF. The CDR3 DNA reads as TGCGCCAGCAGCCAAGTCTCAGGGTTGGGGACCCAGTACTTC.

This sequence joins TRBV27 and TRBJ1-1; a weak D match, TRBD1 (6 bases). This CDR3 is built from 16 residues. CDR1 MNHEY and CDR2 SMNVEV come from the germline V gene (reference sequence). The V end was cut by 2 bases, the J end by 0 bases, with 13 bases between. This chain's CDR3 is CASSLGGTSMNTEAFF. CDR3 sequence (DNA): TGTGCCAGCAGTTTAGGGGGCACGAGCATGAACACTGAAGCTTTCTTT.

V usage is TRBV6-6 and J usage is TRBJ2-7; TRBD1 matches 9 bases. V trimming: 2 bases; J trimming: 0 bases; junction bases outside the gene matches: 5. Germline V gene data show CDR1 as MNHNY and CDR2 as SVGAGI (reference sequence). CDR3 length equals 16 residues. CDR3 protein: CASSYRTGGDSYEQYF. As DNA, the CDR3 is TGTGCCAGCAGTTACCGCACAGGGGGCGACTCCTACGAGCAGTACTTC.

This clone was picked up one time. V and J are TRBV18 and TRBJ2-3; 7 positions match TRBD2. V shed 2 bases, J shed 3 bases, and the junction held 5 bases outside the gene matches. Germline values: CDR1 KGHSH, CDR2 LQKENI. CDR3 length equals 15 residues. CDR3 nucleotides: TGTGCCAGCTCACCAATAGAAGCGGGAACAGATACGCAGTATTTT. This sequence encodes CASSPIEAGTDTQYF. The complete variable domain, with remaining parts taken from reference TRBV18 and TRBJ2-3, reads NAGVMQNPRHLVRRRGQEARLRCSPMKGHSHVYWYRQLPEEGLKFMVYLQKENIIDESGMPKERFSAEFPKEGPSILRIQQVVRGDSAAYFCASSPIEAGTDTQYFGPGTRLTVL.

The rearrangement joins TRBV28 to TRBJ1-1, with D tentatively TRBD1 (6 bases). CDR1 and CDR2 (germline): MDHEN, SYDVKM. Trimming removed 2 bases from V and 4 bases from J, with 17 bases in between. This CDR3 spans 16 amino acids. The CDR3 DNA is TGTGCCAGCAGTTTACAGGGGCGAACCTACAGCACTGAAGCTTTCTTT. It is translated as CASSLQGRTYSTEAFF.

The V and J genes are TRBV10-3 and TRBJ2-7, with TRBD1 matching 8 bases. Germline V gene data show CDR1 as ENHRY and CDR2 as SYGVKD. The CDR3 has 12 amino acids. Losses at the gene ends were 2 bases for V and 6 bases for J; bases not matched to a gene: 0. CDR3 in amino acids: CAISETGGEQYF. The CDR3 DNA reads TGTGCCATCAGTGAGACAGGGGGCGAGCAGTACTTC.